Detailed here is one T cell receptor beta chain. Its antigen remains unknown. Generated by immunoSEQ multiplex PCR, the TCRdb table keeps only in-frame clones and is missing some. Among more than 12,000 clones, around 84% were seen once, and the ten largest hold 4.5%. This entry belongs to a study of T cell repertoires in ileal Crohn's disease. Study details: Every patient was operated on for stricturing (roughly 60%) or penetrating (about 40%) complications. About half received postoperative treatment, about a dozen with thiopurines and around 17 anti-TNF. General observations from the study: Every patient over 26.8% clonality showed endoscopic recurrence.

Adults with ileal or ileocolonic Crohn's disease and an indication for resection were eligible. The TCR was taken from an adult with Crohn's disease. The sequencing input was ileal tissue.

The CDR3 here is CASSEPGQAYEQYF. CDR3 coding DNA: TGTGCCAGCTCAGAGCCGGGACAGGCCTACGAGCAGTACTTC. V usage is TRBV18 and J usage is TRBJ2-7; 8 bases map to TRBD1. The CDR3 spans 14 residues. With V trimmed by 5 bases and J by 2 bases, 5 bases remained unmatched. CDR1 KGHSH and CDR2 LQKENI come from the germline V gene.